Detailed here is one T cell receptor beta chain. The table came from immunoSEQ multiplex PCR; TCRdb's copy has only in-frame clones and leaves some out. The sample lists under 120,000 clones, more than 90% occurring once. The data originate from a study of T cell responses to AZD1222 COVID-19 vaccine. Overall study context: Investigators merged groups given second doses at roughly 4 or roughly 12 weeks.

V was trimmed by 5 bases and J by 2 bases, leaving 10 bases between them. CDR3 length: 13 residues. CDR1 is SEHNR and CDR2 is FQNEAQ in the germline V gene (reference sequence). This sample comprised peripheral blood, obtained on day 0 of AZD1222 vaccination. V and J are TRBV7-9 and TRBJ2-7; D gene uncertain. The clonotype was recovered from an adult in good health. CDR3 coding DNA: TGTGCCAGCAGCCGGGCAGGAACCTACGAGCAGTACTTC. Translating gives CASSRAGTYEQYF.